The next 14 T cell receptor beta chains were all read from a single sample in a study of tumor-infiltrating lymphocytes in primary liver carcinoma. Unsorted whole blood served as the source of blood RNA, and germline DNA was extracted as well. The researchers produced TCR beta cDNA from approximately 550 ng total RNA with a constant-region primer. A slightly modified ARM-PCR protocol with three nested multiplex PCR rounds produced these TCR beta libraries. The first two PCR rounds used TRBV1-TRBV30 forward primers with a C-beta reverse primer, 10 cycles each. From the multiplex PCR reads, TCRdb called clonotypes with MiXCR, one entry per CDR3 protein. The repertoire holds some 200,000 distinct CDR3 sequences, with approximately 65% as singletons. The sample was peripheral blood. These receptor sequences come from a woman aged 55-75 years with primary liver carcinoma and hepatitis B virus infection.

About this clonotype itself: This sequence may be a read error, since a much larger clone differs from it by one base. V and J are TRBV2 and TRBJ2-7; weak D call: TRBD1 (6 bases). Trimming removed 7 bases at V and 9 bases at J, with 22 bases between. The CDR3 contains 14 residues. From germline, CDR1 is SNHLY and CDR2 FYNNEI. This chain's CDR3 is CASTPPGAIHGQYF. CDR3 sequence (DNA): TGTGCCAGCACCCCCCCAGGGGCGATTCACGGGCAGTACTTC. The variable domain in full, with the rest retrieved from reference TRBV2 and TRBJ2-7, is EPEVTQTPSHQVTQMGQEVILRCVPISNHLYFYWYRQILGQKVEFLVSFYNNEISEKSEIFDDQFSVERPDGSNFTLKIRSTKLEDSAMYFCASTPPGAIHGQYFGPGTRLTVT.

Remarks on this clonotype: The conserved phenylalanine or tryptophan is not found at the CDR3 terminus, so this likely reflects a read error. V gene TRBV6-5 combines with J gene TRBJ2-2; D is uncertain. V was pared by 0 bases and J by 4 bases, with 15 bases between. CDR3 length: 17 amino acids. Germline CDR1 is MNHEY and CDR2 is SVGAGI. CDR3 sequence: CASSYSPPGMRTGELFS. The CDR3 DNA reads TGTGCCAGCAGTTACTCCCCACCAGGTATGCGCACCGGGGAGCTGTTTTCT.

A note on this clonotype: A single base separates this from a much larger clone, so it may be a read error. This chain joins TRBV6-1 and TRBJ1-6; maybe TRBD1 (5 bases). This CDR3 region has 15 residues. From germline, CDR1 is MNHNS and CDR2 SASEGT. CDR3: CTSKIGRGDNSPLHF. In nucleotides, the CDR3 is TGTACCAGCAAGATCGGACGAGGGGATAATTCACCCCTCCACTTT.

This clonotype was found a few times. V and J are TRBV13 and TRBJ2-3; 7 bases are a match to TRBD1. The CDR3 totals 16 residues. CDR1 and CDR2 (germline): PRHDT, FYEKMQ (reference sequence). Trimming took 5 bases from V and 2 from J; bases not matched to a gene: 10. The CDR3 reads CASSPLPGQLTDTQYF. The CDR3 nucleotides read TGTGCCAGCAGCCCCCTACCGGGACAGCTCACAGATACGCAGTATTTT.

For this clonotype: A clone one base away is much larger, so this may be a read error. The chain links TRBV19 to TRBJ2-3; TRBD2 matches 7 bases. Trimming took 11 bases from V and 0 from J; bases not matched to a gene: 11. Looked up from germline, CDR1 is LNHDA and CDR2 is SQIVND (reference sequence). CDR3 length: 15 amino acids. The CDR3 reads CACSRGSGSTDTQYF. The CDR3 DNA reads TGTGCCTGTTCTCGGGGTAGCGGGAGCACAGATACGCAGTATTTT.

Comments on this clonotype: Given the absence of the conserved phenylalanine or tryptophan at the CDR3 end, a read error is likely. The CDR3 DNA reads as TGTGCCAGCAGCTTAGCGGGGGGTCCTACCTTCGAGCAGTACTAC. This sequence encodes CASSLAGGPTFEQYY. The chain joins TRBV7-9 to TRBJ2-7, with D perhaps matching TRBD2 (6 bases). Trimming took 0 bases from V and 6 from J, leaving 15 bases between them. The V gene's germline CDR1 is SEHNR and CDR2 FQNEAQ (reference sequence). This CDR3 is built from 15 residues.

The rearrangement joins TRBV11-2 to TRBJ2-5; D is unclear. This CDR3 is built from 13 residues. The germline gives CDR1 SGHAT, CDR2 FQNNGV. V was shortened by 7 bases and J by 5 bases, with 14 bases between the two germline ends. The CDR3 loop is CASTIGEAETQYF. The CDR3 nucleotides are TGTGCCAGCACCATAGGAGAGGCGGAGACCCAGTACTTC.

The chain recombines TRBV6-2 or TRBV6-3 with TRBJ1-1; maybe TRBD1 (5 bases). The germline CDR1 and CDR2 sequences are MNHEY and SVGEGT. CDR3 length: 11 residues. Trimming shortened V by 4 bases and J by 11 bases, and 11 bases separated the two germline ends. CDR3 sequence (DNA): TGTGCCAGCAGTTCGCCAGGGCCGGCTTTCTTT. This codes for CASSSPGPAFF.

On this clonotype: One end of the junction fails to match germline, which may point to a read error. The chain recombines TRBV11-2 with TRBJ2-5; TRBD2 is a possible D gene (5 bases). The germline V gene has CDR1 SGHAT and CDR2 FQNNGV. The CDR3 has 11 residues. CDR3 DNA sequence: TGTGCCAGTAGCGCAAGAGAGATCCAGTACTTT. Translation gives CASSAREIQYF.

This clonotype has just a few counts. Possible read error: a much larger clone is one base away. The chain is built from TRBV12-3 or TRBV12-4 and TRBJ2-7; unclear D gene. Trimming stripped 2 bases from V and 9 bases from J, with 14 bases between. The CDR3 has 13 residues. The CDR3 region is CASSLTQSGGQYF. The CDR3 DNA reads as TGTGCCAGCAGTTTAACTCAAAGTGGCGGGCAGTACTTC.

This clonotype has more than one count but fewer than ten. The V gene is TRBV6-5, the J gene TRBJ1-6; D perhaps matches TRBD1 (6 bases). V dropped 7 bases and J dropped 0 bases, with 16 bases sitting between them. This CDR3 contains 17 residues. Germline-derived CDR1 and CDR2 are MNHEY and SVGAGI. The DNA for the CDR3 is TGTGCCAGCACCGACGGGGACACCAGCTCCTATAATTCACCCCTCCACTTT. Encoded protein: CASTDGDTSSYNSPLHF.

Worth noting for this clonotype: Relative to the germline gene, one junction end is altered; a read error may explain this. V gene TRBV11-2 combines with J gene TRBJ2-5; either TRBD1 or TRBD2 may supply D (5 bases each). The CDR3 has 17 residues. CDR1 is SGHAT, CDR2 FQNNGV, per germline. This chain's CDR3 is CACSLGTGHKAGETQYF. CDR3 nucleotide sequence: TGTGCCTGCAGCTTGGGGACGGGGCACAAGGCGGGAGAGACCCAGTACTTC.

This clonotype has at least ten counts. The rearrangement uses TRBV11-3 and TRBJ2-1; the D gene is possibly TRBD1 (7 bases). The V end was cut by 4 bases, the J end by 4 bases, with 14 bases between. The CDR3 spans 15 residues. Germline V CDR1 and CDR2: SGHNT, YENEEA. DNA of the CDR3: TGTGCCAGCAGCTCCCGCAGGGGGGTTTACAATGAGCAGTTCTTC. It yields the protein CASSSRRGVYNEQFF.

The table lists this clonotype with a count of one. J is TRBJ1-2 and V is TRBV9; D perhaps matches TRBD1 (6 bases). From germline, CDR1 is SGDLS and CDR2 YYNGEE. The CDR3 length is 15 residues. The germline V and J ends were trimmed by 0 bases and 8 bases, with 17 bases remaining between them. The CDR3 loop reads CASSVDRVDGYGYTF. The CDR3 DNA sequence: TGTGCCAGCAGCGTAGACAGGGTCGATGGCTACGGCTACACCTTC.